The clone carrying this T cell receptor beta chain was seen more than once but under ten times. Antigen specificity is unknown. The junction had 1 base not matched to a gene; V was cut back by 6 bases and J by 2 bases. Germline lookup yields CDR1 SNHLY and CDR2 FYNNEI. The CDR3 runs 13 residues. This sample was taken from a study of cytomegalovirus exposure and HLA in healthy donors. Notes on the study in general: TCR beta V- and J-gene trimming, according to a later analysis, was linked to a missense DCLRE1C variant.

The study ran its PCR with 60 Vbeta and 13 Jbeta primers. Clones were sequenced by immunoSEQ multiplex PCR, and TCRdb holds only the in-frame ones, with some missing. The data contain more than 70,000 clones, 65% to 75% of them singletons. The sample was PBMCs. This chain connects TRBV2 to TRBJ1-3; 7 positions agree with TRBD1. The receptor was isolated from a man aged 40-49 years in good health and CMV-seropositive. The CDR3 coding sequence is TGTGCCAGCAGGGGGACAGCTGGAAACACCATATATTTT. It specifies CASRGTAGNTIYF.